This T cell receptor beta chain was retrieved from a study of control samples from healthy donors and cancer patients. Here immunoSEQ multiplex PCR was the method, and the copy in TCRdb shows in-frame clones only, minus some. The repertoire holds over 150,000 clones, with about 94% as singletons. Trimming removed 3 bases at V and 4 bases at J, with 21 bases between. Per the germline V gene, CDR1 is DFQATT and CDR2 is SNEGSKA (reference sequence). The CDR3 is 17 amino acids. The source is a man aged 40-49 years in good health. V gene TRBV20-1 combines with J gene TRBJ1-4; weak D call: TRBD1 (6 bases). Sequencing was done on a sample of blood. The chain's CDR3 is CSASRAGANPYNEKLFF. The DNA of the CDR3 is TGCAGTGCTAGTCGGGCAGGGGCCAACCCTTATAATGAAAAACTGTTTTTT.